Below are 26 T cell receptor beta chains sequenced from a single sample in a study of blood T cell repertoires in COVID-19. Profiled with immunoSEQ multiplex PCR; TCRdb holds only in-frame clones, not every one. The profile shows a few hundred thousand clones, 80% to 90% of them singletons. The specimen sequenced was PBMCs or T cells enriched from blood (not recorded which). The source of these receptors is a woman aged 18-30 years who had recovered from COVID-19.

The chain couples TRBV5-4 to TRBJ2-7; 7 positions match TRBD1. There are 13 residues in the CDR3. Germline trimming cut 4 bases from V and 2 bases from J; bases unmatched to any gene: 3. Germline V gene lookup returns CDR1 SGHNT and CDR2 YYREEE (reference sequence). The CDR3 nucleotides read TGTGCCAGCAGCACACAGGGGACCTACGAGCAGTACTTC. As protein: CASSTQGTYEQYF. The full variable domain, its missing parts supplied by reference TRBV5-4 and TRBJ2-7, is ETGVTQSPTHLIKTRGQQVTLRCSSQSGHNTVSWYQQALGQGPQFIFQYYREEENGRGNFPPRFSGLQFPNYSSELNVNALELDDSALYLCASSTQGTYEQYFGPGTRLTVT.

V and J are TRBV7-9 and TRBJ1-5, with a tentative D call TRBD1 (5 bases). The CDR3 contains 14 residues. From germline, CDR1 is SEHNR and CDR2 FQNEAQ (reference sequence). Between the trimmed V and J ends, which lost 2 bases and 7 bases, there was a span of 12 bases. The CDR3 bases are TGTGCCAGCAGCTTACCGGGACTTGGACAGCCCCAGCATTTT. Amino acid sequence: CASSLPGLGQPQHF.

This chain links TRBV5-1 with TRBJ2-5; 8 positions agree with TRBD1. V shed 3 bases, J shed 4 bases, and the junction held 5 bases outside the gene matches. The CDR3 is made up of 14 amino acids. Germline-derived CDR1 and CDR2 are SGHRS and YFSETQ. DNA for the CDR3: TGCGCCAGCAGCTCCGGACAGGGAACAGAGACCCAGTACTTC. It is translated as CASSSGQGTETQYF.

CDR3 protein: CASSPPGLAGAPNHNEQFF. The CDR3 DNA follows: TGTGCCAGCAGCCCACCGGGACTAGCGGGGGCCCCGAACCACAATGAGCAGTTCTTC. The chain uses TRBV7-9 and TRBJ2-1, with TRBD2 identical over 14 bases. J lost 5 bases, V lost 5 bases, and 14 bases had no gene match. Germline V lookup: CDR1 SEHNR, CDR2 FQNEAQ (reference sequence). This CDR3 spans 19 amino acids.

This chain joins TRBV11-2 and TRBJ2-2; 7 bases are a match to TRBD2. The CDR3 runs to 17 residues. The ends lost 4 bases at V and 6 bases at J; junction bases unmatched: 14. Germline loops: CDR1 SGHAT, CDR2 FQNNGV. As DNA, the CDR3 is TGTGCCAGCAGCTCCTTGGGGTTCGGGGAGGGCGCCGGGGAGCTGTTTTTT. This sequence encodes CASSSLGFGEGAGELFF.

J is TRBJ2-7 and V is TRBV7-3, with D possibly matching TRBD1 (5 bases). The ends were cut back, 0 bases at V and 0 bases at J, with 9 bases in the middle. Germline loops: CDR1 SGHTA, CDR2 FQGTGA. The CDR3 totals 15 residues. CDR3 in amino acids: CASSLTSDSSYEQYF. The CDR3, as DNA: TGTGCCAGCAGCTTAACATCCGACAGCTCCTACGAGCAGTACTTC. Filled out from reference TRBV7-3 and TRBJ2-7, the complete variable domain reads GAGVSQTPSNKVTEKGKYVELRCDPISGHTALYWYRQSLGQGPEFLIYFQGTGAADDSGLPNDRFFAVRPEGSVSTLKIQRTERGDSAVYLCASSLTSDSSYEQYFGPGTRLTVT.

V and J are TRBV12-3 or TRBV12-4 and TRBJ1-2; no firm D call. The CDR3 loop spans 13 amino acids. Trimming pared 3 bases from V and 4 bases from J, leaving 9 bases between. The CDR3 loop is CASSLGSSYGYTF. The CDR3 DNA reads TGTGCCAGCAGTTTGGGCAGTTCCTATGGCTACACCTTC.

The chain combines TRBV5-1 with TRBJ2-7; 8 positions agree with TRBD1. Germline CDR1 is SGHRS and CDR2 is YFSETQ. V shed 2 bases and J 0 bases; nucleotides not matched to a gene: 1. The CDR3 is made up of 14 amino acids. In DNA, the CDR3 is TGCGCCAGCAGCTTAGACAGGGGCTCCTACGAGCAGTACTTC. It yields the protein CASSLDRGSYEQYF.

The chain recombines TRBV6-6 with TRBJ1-1; TRBD1 matches 8 bases. The junction had 5 bases not matched to a gene; V was cut back by 4 bases and J by 7 bases. The germline gives CDR1 MNHNY, CDR2 SVGAGI (reference sequence). CDR3 length equals 13 residues. The CDR3 sequence is CASSSDRGGEAFF. CDR3 DNA: TGTGCCAGCAGTTCTGACAGGGGAGGTGAAGCTTTCTTT.

The V and J genes are TRBV15 and TRBJ1-1; a possible D gene is TRBD1 (6 bases). Germline V gene data show CDR1 as LNHNV and CDR2 as YYDKDF (reference sequence). Trimming took 3 bases from V and 0 from J, leaving 17 bases between them. The CDR3 consists of 17 residues. CDR3 amino acids: CATSSPPGQHMNTEAFF. The CDR3 DNA is TGTGCCACCAGCAGCCCCCCTGGACAGCATATGAACACTGAAGCTTTCTTT.

CDR3 loop: CASSRPPRDRGRVDEQYF. The DNA of the CDR3 is TGTGCCAGCAGTCGTCCTCCGAGGGACAGGGGGCGCGTAGACGAGCAGTACTTC. The V and J genes are TRBV27 and TRBJ2-7; 12 nucleotides align to TRBD1. CDR3 length: 18 amino acids. Looked up from germline, CDR1 is MNHEY and CDR2 is SMNVEV (reference sequence). Trimming at V came to 5 bases and at J to 5 bases, leaving 16 bases not matched to a gene.

The genes are TRBV5-4 and TRBJ1-1; 7 bases match TRBD1. The CDR3 loop spans 15 amino acids. Germline CDR1 reads SGHNT; CDR2 reads YYREEE (reference sequence). Trimming at V came to 0 bases and at J to 0 bases, leaving 2 bases not matched to a gene. CDR3 region: CASSLGTGMNTEAFF. The CDR3 DNA is TGTGCCAGCAGCTTGGGGACAGGCATGAACACTGAAGCTTTCTTT.

The genes are TRBV15 and TRBJ2-3; TRBD2 matches 8 bases. The V and J ends lost 4 bases and 4 bases, in that order; junction bases with no gene match: 4. There are 14 residues in the CDR3. Germline CDR1 is LNHNV and CDR2 is YYDKDF (reference sequence). The CDR3 region has the DNA TGTGCCACCAGCACGCGGGGGGCGGCAGATACGCAGTATTTT. Protein: CATSTRGAADTQYF.

This chain uses TRBV5-1 with TRBJ1-1; maybe TRBD1 (6 bases). Germline lookup yields CDR1 SGHRS and CDR2 YFSETQ. V lost 10 bases and J lost 3, with 19 bases in between. The CDR3 consists of 14 residues. The CDR3 DNA follows: TGCGCCCCGACGGCAGGGGAGGGGGACACTGAAGCTTTCTTT. It translates to CAPTAGEGDTEAFF. Full variable domain (outside the CDR3, taken from reference TRBV5-1 and TRBJ1-1): KAGVTQTPRYLIKTRGQQVTLSCSPISGHRSVSWYQQTPGQGLQFLFEYFSETQRNKGNFPGRFSGRQFSNSRSEMNVSTLELGDSALYLCAPTAGEGDTEAFFGQGTRLTVV.

The J gene is TRBJ2-5, the V gene TRBV27; perhaps TRBD2 as D (6 bases). CDR1 and CDR2 from the germline V gene are MNHEY and SMNVEV (reference sequence). V dropped 8 bases and J dropped 4 bases, with 17 bases sitting between them. The CDR3 contains 14 residues. CDR3 region: CASGRGNLGETQYF. In nucleotides, the CDR3 is TGTGCCAGCGGTCGGGGGAACCTGGGAGAGACCCAGTACTTC.

The J gene is TRBJ1-1, the V gene TRBV10-3; 7 positions agree with TRBD1. V was clipped by 8 bases and J by 6 bases; unmatched bases: 9. There are 13 residues in the CDR3. Germline loops: CDR1 ENHRY, CDR2 SYGVKD. CDR3 in amino acids: CAIWTGAGSEAFF. Here the CDR3 DNA reads TGTGCCATCTGGACAGGCGCTGGCTCTGAAGCTTTCTTT.

The V call is TRBV5-1, the J call TRBJ1-4; weak D call: TRBD1 (5 bases). Trimming took off 4 bases at V and 0 bases at J, with 10 bases between the two ends. Per germline, CDR1 SGHRS and CDR2 YFSETQ. The CDR3 loop spans 15 amino acids. CDR3 bases: TGCGCCAGCAGCGTAGGGGATGCAACTAATGAAAAACTGTTTTTT. Translating gives CASSVGDATNEKLFF.

Only a few counts were recorded for this clone. V gene TRBV15 combines with J gene TRBJ1-2; TRBD1 matches at 7 bases. J lost 2 bases, V lost 3 bases, and 3 bases had no gene match. The CDR3 has 14 amino acids. CDR1 LNHNV and CDR2 YYDKDF come from the germline V gene (reference sequence). CDR3 protein: CATSRPGQNYGYTF. The CDR3 DNA reads as TGTGCCACCAGCAGGCCGGGACAGAACTATGGCTACACCTTC.

This clone was counted a single time. The gene calls are TRBV9 and TRBJ2-5; TRBD1 aligns across 9 bases. CDR3 length: 14 residues. The germline CDR1 and CDR2 sequences are SGDLS and YYNGEE. The V and J ends lost 3 bases and 1 base, in that order; junction bases with no gene match: 1. CDR3 nucleotides: TGTGCCAGCAGCGCGACAGGGGGCCAAGAGACCCAGTACTTC. Protein: CASSATGGQETQYF.

This chain connects TRBV21-1 to TRBJ2-5; no check of the table's D call, TRBD2, against the DNA was made. TRBV21-1 is recorded as a pseudogene. The CDR3 loop spans 14 amino acids. CDR3 amino acids: CASSNGLGLETQYF. In nucleotides, the CDR3 is TGTGCCAGCAGCAACGGACTTGGGTTAGAGACCCAGTACTTC.

The rearrangement links TRBV3-1 (or the pseudogene TRBV3-2) to TRBJ2-1; the match to TRBD2 covers 8 bases. CDR1 LGHDT and CDR2 YNNKEL come from the germline V gene (reference sequence). The trim removed 4 bases at V and 11 bases at J, leaving 7 bases unmatched. The CDR3 is made up of 13 amino acids. The CDR3 nucleotides read TGTGCCAGCAGCCCGGACGAGCGGGGGAAGCAGTTCTTC. It yields the protein CASSPDERGKQFF.

The chain combines TRBV10-3 with TRBJ2-3; 9 nucleotides agree with TRBD2. Germline values: CDR1 ENHRY, CDR2 SYGVKD. J was trimmed by 2 bases and V by 7 bases; bases with no gene match: 10. This CDR3 has 16 amino acids. CDR3 in amino acids: CAIMGIAGASTDTQYF. CDR3 sequence (DNA): TGTGCCATCATGGGGATAGCGGGGGCCTCCACAGATACGCAGTATTTT.

This clone was seen once. The gene calls are TRBV25-1 and TRBJ1-2; weak D call: TRBD1 (6 bases). The CDR3 has 10 amino acids. Germline assignment: CDR1 MGHDK and CDR2 SYGVNS. Trimming cost V 4 bases and J 14 bases, with 11 bases left between them. The CDR3 DNA sequence: TGTGCCAGCAGTGTCCGGGACACGACCTTC. It codes for CASSVRDTTF.

The chain recombines TRBV5-1 with TRBJ1-2, with TRBD1 as a possible D gene (5 bases). Germline V gives CDR1 SGHRS, CDR2 YFSETQ. The CDR3 length is 13 residues. Between the trimmed V and J ends, which lost 4 bases and 7 bases, there was a span of 14 bases. The DNA for the CDR3 is TGCGCCAGCAGCCGTACCCAGGGAAGTGGCTACACCTTC. Translated: CASSRTQGSGYTF.

This chain links TRBV11-3 with TRBJ2-1; possible D gene TRBD1, 5 bases. V lost 5 bases, J lost 1 base, and 9 bases lay in between. Per germline, CDR1 SGHNT and CDR2 YENEEA. There are 14 residues in the CDR3. This CDR3 is CASSKDSSYNEQFF. CDR3 sequence (DNA): TGTGCCAGCAGCAAAGACAGTTCCTACAATGAGCAGTTCTTC.

The chain has TRBV21-1 and TRBJ2-5; the table's D call, TRBD2, was not checked against the DNA. TRBV21-1 has pseudogene status. The CDR3 spans 17 residues. The CDR3, as DNA: TGTGCCAGCAGCAAAGGTCCCCGGACTAGCGACCAAGAGACCCAGTACTTC. It yields the protein CASSKGPRTSDQETQYF.